The rows below give T cell receptor beta chains drawn from one sample of a study of blood T cell repertoires in COVID-19. The protocol was immunoSEQ multiplex PCR, while the TCRdb copy is restricted to in-frame clones and leaves out a portion. The sample has 130,000 to 150,000 clones; around 79% are singletons. The sample consisted of peripheral blood. The receptor set was obtained from a woman in her 70s with COVID-19, enrolled during active disease. Each CDR3 is given with its conserved first and last residue. A D gene is named only where the DNA matches it firmly. Size values are once, few and many counts, or a class for expanded clones, and some rows have none.

V gene	D gene	J gene	clone size	CDR3 protein	CDR3 DNA
TRBV2	NA	TRBJ1-3	few	CASRLRTARSGNTIYF	TGTGCCAGCAGGCTCAGGACAGCTCGCTCTGGAAACACCATATATTTT
TRBV6-5	TRBD1	TRBJ1-2	few	CASNRDRVGGYGYTF	TGTGCCAGCAACCGGGACAGGGTCGGTGGCTATGGCTACACCTTC
TRBV7-2	NA	TRBJ2-4	NA	CASSVTGILAKNIQYF	TGTGCCAGCAGCGTAACAGGGATTCTAGCCAAAAACATTCAGTACTTC
TRBV6-1	TRBD1	TRBJ1-5	NA	CASREGTGGQPQHF	TGTGCCAGCAGAGAAGGGACAGGGGGACAGCCCCAGCATTTT
TRBV7-2	TRBD1	TRBJ1-1	NA	CASSPGDRGEAFF	TGTGCCAGCAGCCCCGGGGACAGGGGTGAAGCTTTCTTT
TRBV15	NA	TRBJ1-5	NA	CATSTTGRDQPQHF	TGTGCCACCAGTACCACAGGGAGGGATCAGCCCCAGCATTTT
TRBV6-5	TRBD1	TRBJ1-2	NA	CASSDRGEYGYTF	TGTGCCAGCAGCGACAGGGGCGAGTATGGCTACACCTTC
TRBV7-9	TRBD2	TRBJ2-2	NA	CASSRTSPNTGELFF	TGTGCCAGCAGCAGGACTAGCCCGAACACCGGGGAGCTGTTTTTT
TRBV7-8	TRBD1	TRBJ1-5	NA	CASSAQGAGGQPQHF	TGTGCCAGCAGCGCCCAGGGGGCTGGAGGCCAGCCCCAGCATTTT
TRBV21-1	NA	TRBJ1-2	many	CASSLNPGGRYGYTF	TGTGCCAGCAGCCTAAACCCAGGGGGCCGCTATGGCTACACCTTC
TRBV30	TRBD1	TRBJ1-5	NA	CAWSNHRGSSQPQHF	TGTGCCTGGAGCAACCACAGGGGATCGAGTCAGCCCCAGCATTTT
TRBV5-6	NA	TRBJ1-2	few	CASRFLGREGYGYTF	TGTGCCAGCAGGTTCTTAGGCAGGGAGGGTTATGGCTACACCTTC
TRBV7-2	TRBD2	TRBJ2-7	NA	CASSLSGALSYEQYF	TGTGCCAGCAGCCTTAGCGGGGCTCTCTCCTACGAGCAGTACTTC
TRBV2	NA	TRBJ2-7	NA	CASNRRLSYEQYF	TGTGCCAGCAATAGGCGGCTCTCCTACGAGCAGTACTTC
TRBV9	NA	TRBJ2-5	NA	CASSLRGVRRETQYF	TGTGCCAGCAGCCTCCGCGGGGTGCGGAGAGAGACCCAGTACTTC
TRBV20-1	NA	TRBJ2-1	NA	CSAPRYEQFF	TGCAGTGCCCCCAGGTATGAGCAGTTCTTC
TRBV11-2	TRBD2	TRBJ2-5	once	CASSLGDETSGGRETQYF	TGTGCCAGCAGCTTAGGGGACGAGACTAGCGGGGGGAGAGAGACCCAGTACTTC
TRBV11-3	TRBD1	TRBJ2-6	once	CASSPTGAGANVLTF	TGTGCCAGCAGCCCCACAGGGGCTGGGGCCAACGTCCTGACTTTC
TRBV5-3	NA	TRBJ1-6	few	CARSLPGGGYNSPLHF	TGTGCCAGAAGCTTGCCTGGGGGCGGGTATAATTCACCCCTCCACTTT
TRBV5-1	NA	TRBJ2-7	NA	CASSSGSWQYF	TGCGCCAGCAGCTCGGGGTCCTGGCAGTACTTC
TRBV28	TRBD1	TRBJ1-5	NA	CASRDLGGQGNQPQHF	TGTGCCAGCAGGGATCTGGGGGGACAGGGCAATCAGCCCCAGCATTTT
TRBV2	TRBD2	TRBJ2-7	NA	CASSPGLAGLYEQYF	TGTGCCAGCAGTCCGGGACTAGCGGGGTTATACGAGCAGTACTTC
TRBV19	TRBD1	TRBJ1-4	NA	CASRIDGTVGEKLFF	TGTGCCAGTAGAATCGACGGGACAGTGGGCGAAAAACTGTTTTTT
TRBV3-1/TRBV3-2	NA	TRBJ1-4	NA	CASSLTAAGVEKLFF	TGTGCCAGCAGCCTAACCGCGGCAGGGGTTGAAAAACTGTTTTTT
TRBV3-1/TRBV3-2	NA	TRBJ1-3	once	CASSQWGGGPGNTIYF	TGTGCCAGCAGCCAATGGGGAGGAGGGCCTGGAAACACCATATATTTT
TRBV11-2	NA	TRBJ2-7	NA	CASSLDPDTTYEQYF	TGTGCCAGCAGCTTAGATCCAGACACAACCTACGAGCAGTACTTC
TRBV28	NA	TRBJ2-2	NA	CASSLLDSRNTGELFF	TGTGCCAGCAGTCTCCTAGACTCAAGAAACACCGGGGAGCTGTTTTTT
TRBV29-1	NA	TRBJ2-7	NA	CSVENTYEQYF	TGCAGCGTTGAAAACACCTACGAGCAGTACTTC
TRBV2	NA	TRBJ2-1	once	CASSYRGGRQFF	TGTGCCAGCAGCTACAGGGGGGGTCGGCAGTTCTTC
TRBV7-8	NA	TRBJ1-2	NA	CASSPGDYGYTF	TGTGCCAGCAGCCCCGGGGACTATGGCTACACCTTC
TRBV4-2	TRBD1	TRBJ1-6	once	CASSQDGQGARHSPLHF	TGTGCCAGCAGCCAAGACGGACAGGGGGCTCGGCATTCACCCCTCCACTTT
TRBV12-3/TRBV12-4	TRBD1	TRBJ1-2	NA	CASSFDRVGYTF	TGTGCCAGCAGTTTTGACAGGGTTGGCTACACCTTC
TRBV9	NA	TRBJ2-2	NA	CASSVVADGELFF	TGTGCCAGCAGCGTGGTAGCGGACGGGGAGCTGTTTTTT
TRBV5-4	NA	TRBJ1-3	NA	CASSQGGNTIYF	TGTGCCAGCAGCCAGGGTGGAAACACCATATATTTT
TRBV24-1	TRBD2	TRBJ2-2	NA	CATSPRGGKGGELFF	TGTGCCACCAGTCCCCGGGGAGGGAAAGGCGGGGAGCTGTTTTTT
TRBV7-2	NA	TRBJ2-7	NA	CASSLMAGSSYEQYF	TGTGCCAGCAGCTTAATGGCGGGGAGCTCCTACGAGCAGTACTTC
TRBV27	TRBD1	TRBJ2-7	NA	CASSLQSGQTHEQYF	TGTGCCAGCAGTTTACAGTCGGGACAGACCCACGAGCAGTACTTC
TRBV10-3	NA	TRBJ1-5	NA	CAISGTLSNQPQHF	TGTGCCATCAGTGGGACACTTAGCAATCAGCCCCAGCATTTT
TRBV7-2	NA	TRBJ2-3	once	CASSFLVGGSVDTQYF	TGTGCCAGCAGCTTCCTTGTCGGAGGGAGTGTAGATACGCAGTATTTT
TRBV4-1	NA	TRBJ2-5	once	CASSPKGGPYYGETQYF	TGCGCCAGCAGCCCTAAGGGAGGACCCTATTATGGGGAGACCCAGTACTTC
TRBV29-1	NA	TRBJ2-5	NA	CSVESRGRTQYF	TGCAGCGTTGAATCGAGAGGGAGGACCCAGTACTTC
TRBV12-3/TRBV12-4	TRBD1	TRBJ1-2	NA	CASSRQGALGYTF	TGTGCCAGCAGCAGACAGGGGGCGTTGGGCTACACCTTC